This T cell receptor (beta chain) was captured by sequencing in a study of lymphopenia after photon versus proton radiotherapy. Study outcomes and limitations: After lymphocyte nadir, photon-treated repertoires showed oligoclonal expansion, especially CD8+ Temra. Photon-treated patients lost naive T cells and TCR diversity; proton-treated stayed stable. In patients who died, overall survival fell as post-nadir TCR diversity dropped more.

Produced via immunoSEQ multiplex PCR; TCRdb's table is partial and in-frame only. Of 25,000 to 35,000 clones in the sample, approximately 92% were seen once. Turning to this clone: Antigen specificity is unknown.

The CDR3 sequence is 22 residues long. V gave up 6 bases and J gave up 0 bases, with 32 bases separating them. CDR1 and CDR2 (germline): MNHEY, SMNVEV (reference sequence). The chain has TRBV27 and TRBJ2-2; D possibly corresponds to TRBD2 (6 bases). The receptor's source is a woman in her seventies with pancreatic cancer. Some clones in this sample may be carry-over from other donors' samples. The specimen comprised peripheral blood, sampled from a patient treated with proton-based radiotherapy. CDR3 sequence (DNA): TGTGCCAGCAGCGAAAGGGCAGGGACTCTAGTAACAGCACACGCGAACACCGGGGAGCTGTTTTTT. Residues: CASSERAGTLVTAHANTGELFF.